Given below is one T cell receptor beta chain in context. Its antigen is unidentified. The second PCR ran roughly 7 to 11 cycles with a sample-barcoded 5' primer and J-beta primers. TCRdb re-called the 5' RACE reads through MiXCR, storing one row per CDR3 protein. There are roughly 800,000 distinct CDR3 sequences in the sample; 55% to 75% occur only once, and approximately 20% lies in the top ten. The junction had 7 bases not matched to a gene; V was cut back by 7 bases and J by 7 bases. This CDR3 region has 14 residues. The record originates from a study of blood T cells in healthy people across ages. Study-wide points: Percentage of naive T cells showed a strong correlation with TCR beta diversity.

The chain couples TRBV12-3 or TRBV12-4 to TRBJ1-4, with 9 nucleotides matching TRBD1. The TCR comes from a young man in good health. Sequencing was performed on blood. DNA for the CDR3: TGTGCCAGCAACCCGGGACAGGGCGGTGAAAAACTGTTTTTT. Translated, it gives CASNPGQGGEKLFF.